The TCR beta chain described here comes from a study of blood T cell repertoires in COVID-19. Method: immunoSEQ multiplex PCR; TCRdb's copy keeps in-frame clones and lacks some. Of about 330,000 clones listed, approximately 92% are singletons. The CDR3 consists of 17 residues. Germline CDR1 reads LGHDT; CDR2 reads YNNKEL (reference sequence). Trimming pared 1 base from V and 3 bases from J, leaving 15 bases between. J is TRBJ2-2 and V is TRBV3-1 (or the pseudogene TRBV3-2); D is uncertain. The sequence came from a woman in her 30s who had recovered from COVID-19. The sample was PBMCs or T cells enriched from blood (not recorded which). CDR3 amino acids: CASSQVFSPTDTGELFF. The CDR3, as DNA: TGTGCCAGCAGCCAAGTATTCTCCCCTACGGACACCGGGGAGCTGTTTTTT.